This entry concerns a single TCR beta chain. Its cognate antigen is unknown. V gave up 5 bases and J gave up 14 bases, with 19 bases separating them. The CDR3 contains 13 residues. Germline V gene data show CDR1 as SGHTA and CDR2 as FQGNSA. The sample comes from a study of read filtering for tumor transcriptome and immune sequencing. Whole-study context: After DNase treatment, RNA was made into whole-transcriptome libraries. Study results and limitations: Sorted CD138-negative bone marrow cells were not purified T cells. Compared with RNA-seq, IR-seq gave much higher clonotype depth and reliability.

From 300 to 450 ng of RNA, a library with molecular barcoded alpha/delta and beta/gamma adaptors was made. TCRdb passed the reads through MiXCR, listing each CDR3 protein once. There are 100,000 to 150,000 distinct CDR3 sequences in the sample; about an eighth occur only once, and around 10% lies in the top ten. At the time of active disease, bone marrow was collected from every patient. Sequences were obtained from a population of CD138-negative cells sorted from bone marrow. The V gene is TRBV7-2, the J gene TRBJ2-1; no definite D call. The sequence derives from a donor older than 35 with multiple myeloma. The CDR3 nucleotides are TGTGCCAGCAGCCCTCGCGGCGGAGACGTTAAGTTCTTC. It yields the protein CASSPRGGDVKFF.